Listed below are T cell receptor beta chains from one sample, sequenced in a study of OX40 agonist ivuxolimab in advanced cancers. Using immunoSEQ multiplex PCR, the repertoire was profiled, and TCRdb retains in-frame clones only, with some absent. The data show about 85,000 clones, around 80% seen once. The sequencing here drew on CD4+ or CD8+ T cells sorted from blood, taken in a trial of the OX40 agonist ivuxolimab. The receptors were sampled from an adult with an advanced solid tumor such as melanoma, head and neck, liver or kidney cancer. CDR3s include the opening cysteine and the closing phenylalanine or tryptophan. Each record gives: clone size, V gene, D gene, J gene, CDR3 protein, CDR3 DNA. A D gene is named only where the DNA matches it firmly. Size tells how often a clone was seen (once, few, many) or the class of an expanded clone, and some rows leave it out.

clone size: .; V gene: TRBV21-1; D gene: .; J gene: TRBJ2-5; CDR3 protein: CASRRGQDRRNLQETQYF; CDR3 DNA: TGTGCCAGTCGCAGGGGTCAGGACAGGCGTAACTTACAAGAGACCCAGTACTTC
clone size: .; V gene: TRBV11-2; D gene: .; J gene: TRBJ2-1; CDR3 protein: CASYSDRAYNEQFF; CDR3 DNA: TGTGCCAGCTACTCGGACCGAGCTTACAATGAGCAGTTCTTC
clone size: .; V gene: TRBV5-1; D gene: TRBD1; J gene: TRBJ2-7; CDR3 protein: CASTTREGTGAYEQYF; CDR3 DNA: TGCGCCAGCACCACCCGAGAGGGGACAGGGGCCTACGAGCAGTACTTC
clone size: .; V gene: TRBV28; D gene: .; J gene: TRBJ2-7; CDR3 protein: CATRSGPLREQYF; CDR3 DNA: TGTGCCACCAGGTCGGGTCCCCTTCGAGAGCAGTACTTC
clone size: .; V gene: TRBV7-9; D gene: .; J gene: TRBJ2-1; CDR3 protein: CASSFGIDYNEQFF; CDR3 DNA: TGTGCCAGCAGCTTCGGTATCGACTACAATGAGCAGTTCTTC
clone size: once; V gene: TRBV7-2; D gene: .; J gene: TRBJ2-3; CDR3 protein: CASSLVATGGTDTQYF; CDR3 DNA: TGTGCCAGCAGCTTAGTTGCGACCGGGGGCACAGATACGCAGTATTTT
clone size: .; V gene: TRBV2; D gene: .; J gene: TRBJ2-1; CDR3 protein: CASSWGPEDEQFF; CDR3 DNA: TGTGCCAGCTCCTGGGGCCCGGAGGATGAGCAGTTCTTC
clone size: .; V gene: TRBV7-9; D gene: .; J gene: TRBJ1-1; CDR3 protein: CASSLGDGNTEAFF; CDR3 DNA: TGTGCCAGCAGCTTAGGAGACGGGAACACTGAAGCTTTCTTT
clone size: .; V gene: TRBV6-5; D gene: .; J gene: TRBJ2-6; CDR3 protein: CATGGEANVLTF; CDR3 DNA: TGTGCCACAGGTGGGGAGGCCAACGTCCTGACTTTC
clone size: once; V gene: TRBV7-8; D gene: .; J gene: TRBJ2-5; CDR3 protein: CASSLVLIGVPETQYF; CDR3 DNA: TGTGCCAGCAGCTTAGTTCTAATCGGGGTTCCAGAGACCCAGTACTTC
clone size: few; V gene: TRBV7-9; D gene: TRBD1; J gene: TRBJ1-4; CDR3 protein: CASSLSILGQSNEKLFF; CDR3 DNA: TGTGCCAGCAGCTTAAGCATCCTGGGACAGAGTAATGAAAAACTGTTTTTT
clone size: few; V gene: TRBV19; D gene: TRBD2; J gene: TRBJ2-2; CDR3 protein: CASTESGGRTGELFF; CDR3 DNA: TGTGCCAGTACGGAAAGCGGGGGGAGAACCGGGGAGCTGTTTTTT
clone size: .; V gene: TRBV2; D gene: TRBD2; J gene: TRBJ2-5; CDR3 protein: CASSGSGGRGETQYF; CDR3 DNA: TGTGCCAGCAGTGGAAGCGGGGGGAGGGGAGAGACCCAGTACTTC
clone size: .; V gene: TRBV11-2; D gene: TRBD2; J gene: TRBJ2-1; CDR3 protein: CASSHFSGGGYNEQFF; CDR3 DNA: TGTGCCAGCAGCCATTTTAGCGGGGGGGGCTACAATGAGCAGTTCTTC
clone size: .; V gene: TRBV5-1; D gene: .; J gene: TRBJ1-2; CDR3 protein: CASSFGGRNYGYTF; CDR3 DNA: TGCGCCAGCAGCTTTGGGGGCCGCAACTATGGCTACACCTTC
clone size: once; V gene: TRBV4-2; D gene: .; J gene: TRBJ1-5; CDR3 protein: CASSQRTDLNQPQHF; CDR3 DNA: TGTGCCAGCAGCCAAAGGACAGATCTCAATCAGCCCCAGCATTTT
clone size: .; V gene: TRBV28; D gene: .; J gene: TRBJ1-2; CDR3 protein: CASSTAVYGYTF; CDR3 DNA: TGTGCCAGCAGTACAGCCGTTTATGGCTACACCTTC
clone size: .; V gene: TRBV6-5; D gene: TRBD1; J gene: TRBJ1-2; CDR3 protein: CASRESGQGIYGYTF; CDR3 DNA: TGTGCCAGCAGGGAATCGGGACAGGGGATCTATGGCTACACCTTC
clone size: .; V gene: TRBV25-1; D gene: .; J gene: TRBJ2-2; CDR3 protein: CASSEGGPLTGELFF; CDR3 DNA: TGTGCCAGCAGTGAAGGAGGGCCCTTGACCGGGGAGCTGTTTTTT
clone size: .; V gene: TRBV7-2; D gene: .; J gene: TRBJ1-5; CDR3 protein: CASSVRGRGPQHF; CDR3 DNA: TGTGCCAGCAGCGTCAGGGGACGGGGGCCCCAGCATTTT
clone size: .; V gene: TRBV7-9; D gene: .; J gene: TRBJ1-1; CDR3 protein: CASSPGSSRGTEAFF; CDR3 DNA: TGTGCCAGCAGCCCGGGGTCCTCCCGAGGGACTGAAGCTTTCTTT
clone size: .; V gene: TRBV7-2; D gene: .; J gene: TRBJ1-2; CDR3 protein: CASSLGGQGGDNYGYTF; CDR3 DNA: TGTGCCAGCAGCTTAGGCGGACAAGGGGGGGATAACTATGGCTACACCTTC
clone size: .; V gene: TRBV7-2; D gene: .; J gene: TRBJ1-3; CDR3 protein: CASGKYSSGNTIYF; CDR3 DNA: TGTGCCTCAGGGAAATACAGCTCTGGAAACACCATATATTTT
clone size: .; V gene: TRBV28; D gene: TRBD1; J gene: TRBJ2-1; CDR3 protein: CASSDRQGAYNEQFF; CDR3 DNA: TGTGCCAGCAGCGATAGACAGGGGGCTTACAATGAGCAGTTCTTC
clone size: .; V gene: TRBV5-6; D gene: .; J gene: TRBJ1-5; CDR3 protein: CASSLQGINQPQHF; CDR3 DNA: TGTGCCAGCAGCCTTCAGGGGATCAATCAGCCCCAGCATTTT
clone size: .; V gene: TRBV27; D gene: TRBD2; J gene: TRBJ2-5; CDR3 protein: CASRGFSGTPETQYF; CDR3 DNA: TGTGCCAGCCGGGGTTTTAGCGGGACGCCGGAGACCCAGTACTTC
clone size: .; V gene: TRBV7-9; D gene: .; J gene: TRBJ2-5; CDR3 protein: CASSLGGVETQYF; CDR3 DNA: TGTGCCAGCAGCTTAGGGGGCGTAGAGACCCAGTACTTC
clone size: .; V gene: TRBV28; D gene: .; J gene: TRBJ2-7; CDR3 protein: CASAGTAESSYEQYF; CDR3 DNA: TGTGCCAGCGCGGGCACAGCGGAGAGCTCCTACGAGCAGTACTTC
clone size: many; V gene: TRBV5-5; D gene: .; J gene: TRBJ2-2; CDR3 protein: CASSLANTGELFF; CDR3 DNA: TGTGCCAGCAGCTTGGCGAACACCGGGGAGCTGTTTTTT
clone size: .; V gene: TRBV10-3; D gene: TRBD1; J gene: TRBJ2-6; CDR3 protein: CAIYGTGVTGANVLTF; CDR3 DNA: TGTGCCATCTACGGGACAGGGGTAACTGGGGCCAACGTCCTGACTTTC
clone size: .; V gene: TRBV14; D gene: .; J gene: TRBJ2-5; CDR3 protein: CASSQDYGVGETQYF; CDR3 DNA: TGTGCCAGCAGCCAAGACTATGGAGTGGGGGAGACCCAGTACTTC
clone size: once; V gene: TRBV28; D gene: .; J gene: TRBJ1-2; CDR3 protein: CASRRRDQTYGYTF; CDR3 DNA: TGTGCCAGCAGACGACGGGACCAAACATATGGCTACACCTTC
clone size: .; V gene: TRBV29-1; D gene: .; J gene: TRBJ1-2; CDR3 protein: CSARGAENYGYTF; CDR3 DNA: TGCAGCGCCCGAGGGGCAGAGAACTATGGCTACACCTTC
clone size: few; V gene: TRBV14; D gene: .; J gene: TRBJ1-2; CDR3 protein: CASSDFNYGYTF; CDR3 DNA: TGTGCCAGCAGCGACTTCAACTATGGCTACACCTTC
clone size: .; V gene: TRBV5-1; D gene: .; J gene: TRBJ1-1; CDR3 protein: CASSLDRMNTEAFF; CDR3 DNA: TGCGCCAGCAGCTTGGACAGAATGAACACTGAAGCTTTCTTT
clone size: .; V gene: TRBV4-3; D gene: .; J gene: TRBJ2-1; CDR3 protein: CASSQASREHIYNEQFF; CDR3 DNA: TGCGCCAGCAGCCAAGCATCCCGGGAGCATATATACAATGAGCAGTTCTTC
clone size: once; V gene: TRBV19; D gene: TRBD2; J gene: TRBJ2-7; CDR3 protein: CASSILAGTSAEQYF; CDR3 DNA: TGTGCCAGTAGTATATTAGCGGGGACCTCCGCCGAGCAGTACTTC
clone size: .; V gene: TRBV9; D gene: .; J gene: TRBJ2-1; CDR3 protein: CASSGYNEQFF; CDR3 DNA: TGTGCCAGCAGCGGTTACAATGAGCAGTTCTTC
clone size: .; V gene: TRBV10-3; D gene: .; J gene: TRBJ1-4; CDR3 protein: CAISDRVAANEKLFF; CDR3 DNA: TGTGCCATCAGTGATCGGGTGGCAGCTAATGAAAAACTGTTTTTT
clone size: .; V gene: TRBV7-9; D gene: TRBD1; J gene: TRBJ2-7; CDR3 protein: CASSGSGGIREQYF; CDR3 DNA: TGTGCCAGCAGCGGCTCAGGGGGCATACGCGAGCAGTACTTC
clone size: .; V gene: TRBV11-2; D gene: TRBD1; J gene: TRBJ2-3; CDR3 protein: CASSSRQGLAPDTQYF; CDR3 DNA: TGTGCCAGCAGCTCCCGACAGGGCTTGGCCCCAGATACGCAGTATTTT
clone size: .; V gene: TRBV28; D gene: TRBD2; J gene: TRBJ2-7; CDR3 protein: CASSLSERLAGVREQYF; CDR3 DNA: TGTGCCAGCAGTTTATCCGAAAGACTAGCGGGAGTGAGGGAGCAGTACTTC
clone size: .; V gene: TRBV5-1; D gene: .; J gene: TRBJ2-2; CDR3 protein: CASSRGTGTTNTGELFF; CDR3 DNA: TGCGCCAGCAGCCGGGGGACCGGGACAACGAACACCGGGGAGCTGTTTTTT
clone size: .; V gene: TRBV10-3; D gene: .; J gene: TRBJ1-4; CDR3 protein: CAISDGREKLFF; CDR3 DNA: TGTGCCATCAGTGACGGACGGGAAAAACTGTTTTTT
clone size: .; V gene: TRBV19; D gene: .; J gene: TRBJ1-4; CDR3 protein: CASSTLAGRNEKLFF; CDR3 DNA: TGTGCCAGTAGTACCTTGGCGGGGCGTAATGAAAAACTGTTTTTT
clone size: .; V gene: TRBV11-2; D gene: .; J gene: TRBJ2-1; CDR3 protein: CASSSGTEGSEQFF; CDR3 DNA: TGTGCCAGCAGCTCTGGGACCGAGGGGAGTGAGCAGTTCTTC
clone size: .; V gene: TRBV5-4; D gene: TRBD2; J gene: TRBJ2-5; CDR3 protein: CASSPDLLAGDLETQYF; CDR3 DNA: TGTGCCAGCAGCCCCGACCTACTAGCGGGGGACTTGGAGACCCAGTACTTC
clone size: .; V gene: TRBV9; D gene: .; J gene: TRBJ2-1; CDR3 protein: CASSVVGVGSYNEQFF; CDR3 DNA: TGTGCCAGCAGCGTCGTGGGGGTTGGCTCCTACAATGAGCAGTTCTTC